Below, 13 T cell receptor beta chains from the same sample are listed, as sequenced in a study of PD-1 blockade in mismatch repair-deficient tumors. TCRdb's table, derived via immunoSEQ multiplex PCR, lists solely in-frame clones and lacks some. The repertoire holds roughly 45,000 clones, with 77% as singletons. The specimen comprised PBMCs, sampled before pembrolizumab treatment. Receptors originate from an adult with mismatch repair-deficient cancer.

V gene TRBV10-1 combines with J gene TRBJ2-1; 9 bases fit TRBD1. CDR1 is WNHNN and CDR2 is SYGVQD in the germline V gene (reference sequence). The CDR3 is made up of 13 amino acids. The V segment lost 10 bases and the J segment 9 bases; nucleotides outside the gene matches: 10. DNA for the CDR3: TGCGCCACTGGGACAGGGATGACGGGTGAGCAGTTCTTC. Its translation is CATGTGMTGEQFF.

The chain links TRBV4-2 to TRBJ1-1; TRBD1 might be the D (5 bases). Trimming cost V 1 base and J 5 bases, with 14 bases left between them. CDR1 and CDR2 from the germline V gene are LGHNA and YNFKEQ. The CDR3 has 15 residues. The CDR3 sequence is CASSQGGAGKTEAFF. In DNA, the CDR3 is TGTGCCAGCAGCCAAGGCGGGGCAGGGAAGACTGAAGCTTTCTTT.

This clone was recorded a few times. The chain employs TRBV7-9 and TRBJ1-2; no clear D. The CDR3 sequence is 15 residues long. With 5 bases removed from V and 4 bases from J, the gap between germline ends came to 17 bases. The germline V gene encodes CDR1 SEHNR and CDR2 FQNEAQ (reference sequence). For the CDR3, the DNA is TGTGCCAGCAGCCACCCACCTCCGGAGGGCTATGGCTACACCTTC. This gives the protein CASSHPPPEGYGYTF.

This clone occurred once. A read error is likely here: a far larger clone is one base away. The chain recombines TRBV4-2 with TRBJ1-3; possible D gene TRBD1, 6 bases. The CDR3 extends over 15 amino acids. Germline loops: CDR1 LGHNA, CDR2 YNFKEQ. The CDR3 DNA sequence: TGTGCCATCAGCCAAGATGAGGGGGGAGGAAACACCATATATTTT. Its translation is CAISQDEGGGNTIYF.

This clone was detected only a few times. The gene calls are TRBV6-5 and TRBJ2-7; weak D call: TRBD2 (5 bases). The CDR3 length is 14 residues. V dropped 3 bases and J dropped 2 bases, with 11 bases sitting between them. The germline V gene has CDR1 MNHEY and CDR2 SVGAGI. CDR3 in amino acids: CASSYGLATYEQYF. The CDR3 coding sequence is TGTGCCAGCAGTTATGGGCTAGCTACCTACGAGCAGTACTTC.

The chain carries TRBV7-2 and TRBJ2-5, with a tentative D call TRBD2 (5 bases). This CDR3 is 15 amino acids long. Germline CDR1 and CDR2: SGHTA and FQGNSA. V dropped 0 bases and J dropped 5 bases, with 13 bases sitting between them. As DNA, the CDR3 is TGTGCCAGCAGCTTAGCATCGAGGAGAGGGGAGACCCAGTACTTC. This gives the protein CASSLASRRGETQYF.

The gene calls are TRBV12-5 and TRBJ2-2, with a weak D call TRBD1 (7 bases). V gave up 0 bases and J gave up 1 base, with 21 bases separating them. CDR3 length: 20 amino acids. CDR1 is LGHNT and CDR2 is FRNRAP in the germline V gene. CDR3 sequence reads: CASGLVPRGVIQENTGELFF. The CDR3 region has the DNA TGTGCTAGTGGTTTGGTACCCAGGGGGGTGATCCAGGAGAACACCGGGGAGCTGTTTTTT.

The chain is built from TRBV2 and TRBJ2-7, with a tentative D call TRBD1 (5 bases). V lost 10 bases and J 4 bases, leaving 17 bases between the germline ends. This CDR3 region has 13 residues. In germline, CDR1 is SNHLY, CDR2 FYNNEI. CDR3 in amino acids: CATINPGSYEQYF. In DNA, the CDR3 is TGTGCCACCATAAATCCAGGGTCGTACGAGCAGTACTTC.

V and J are TRBV5-4 and TRBJ2-7; 9 nucleotides match TRBD1. CDR3 size: 12 residues. The J segment lost 6 bases and the V segment lost 5 bases, leaving 3 bases of the junction unmatched. Germline CDR1 SGHNT, CDR2 YYREEE (reference sequence). The CDR3 DNA is TGTGCCAGCAGACAGGACAGGGGCGAGCAGTACTTC. It is translated as CASRQDRGEQYF.

This clone was detected a few times. The rearrangement links TRBV6-6 to TRBJ1-4; D is ambiguous. The CDR3 spans 14 residues. The ends were cut back, 4 bases at V and 6 bases at J, with 12 bases in the middle. Germline V gene lookup returns CDR1 MNHNY and CDR2 SVGAGI (reference sequence). The CDR3 loop is CASSSPITDEKLFF. The CDR3 DNA sequence: TGTGCCAGCAGTTCACCGATTACCGATGAAAAACTGTTTTTT.

The V and J genes are TRBV7-9 and TRBJ1-1; no definite D call. V lost 2 bases and J lost 0, with 7 bases in between. CDR1 and CDR2 from the germline V gene are SEHNR and FQNEAQ (reference sequence). This CDR3 spans 14 amino acids. CDR3: CASSLKRMNTEAFF. Written as DNA, the CDR3 is TGTGCCAGCAGCTTAAAGAGGATGAACACTGAAGCTTTCTTT.

The chain is built from TRBV9 and TRBJ2-2; D tentatively fits TRBD1 or TRBD2 (5 bases each). This CDR3 region has 15 residues. Trimming left V 5 bases short and J 0 bases short, with 11 bases between. Looked up from germline, CDR1 is SGDLS and CDR2 is YYNGEE. This chain's CDR3 is CASSGTLANTGELFF. The CDR3 coding sequence is TGTGCCAGCAGTGGGACGCTCGCGAACACCGGGGAGCTGTTTTTT.

V usage is TRBV25-1 and J usage is TRBJ2-3; 13 positions match TRBD2. V gave up 1 base and J gave up 0 bases; unmatched junction bases: 4. The CDR3 loop spans 18 amino acids. Germline V gene data show CDR1 as MGHDK and CDR2 as SYGVNS. CDR3: CASSELGLAGASTDTQYF. The CDR3 DNA reads as TGTGCCAGCAGTGAATTAGGACTAGCGGGAGCTAGCACAGATACGCAGTATTTT.